This is a list of T cell receptor beta chains from one sample in a study of T-cell memory formation after mild COVID-19. One entry per CDR3 protein, called by TCRdb with MiXCR from the 5' RACE reads. The sample lists 200,000 to 250,000 distinct CDR3 sequences, 9% to 10% occurring once. The specimen sequenced was PBMCs or a T cell subset sorted from them (not recorded which). The receptors were gathered from a man between 18 and 35 years old who had mild COVID-19 (a few samples of this study predate the infection). Cell type and time point are not known. CDR3s include the opening cysteine and the closing phenylalanine or tryptophan. The D gene is left open where the match is weak. A clone size is listed for some rows: how often the clone was seen (once, few, many), or a class if it is expanded.

>TRBV11-2|TRBJ1-2|NA|TRBD1
TGTGCCAGCAGCTCTAGGGACAGGGGTGGCTACACCTTC
CASSSRDRGGYTF
>TRBV7-2|TRBJ2-5|few|NA
TGTGCCAGCAGCCCGCTGTTAGCCCTCCAAGAGACCCAGTACTTC
CASSPLLALQETQYF
>TRBV2|TRBJ2-3|NA|TRBD2
TGTGCCAGCAGTGTCCTAGCGGGGGGGGAAGGGGCGCAGTATTTT
CASSVLAGGEGAQYF
>TRBV4-2|TRBJ2-1|NA|NA
TGTGCCAGCAGCCAAGATCCATTGCGCGGGCTTCGGAATGAGCAGTTCTTC
CASSQDPLRGLRNEQFF
>TRBV11-2|TRBJ2-3|many|TRBD2
TGTGCCAGCAGCTCGGGACTACTCACAGATACGCAGTATTTT
CASSSGLLTDTQYF
>TRBV20-1|TRBJ2-3|NA|TRBD1
TGCAGTGCTATACCCGGGACAGGGGTAAAAGATACGCAGTATTTT
CSAIPGTGVKDTQYF
>TRBV10-3|TRBJ1-2|NA|NA
TGTGCCATCAGTGAGGGGGCCTTGGGCTACACCTTC
CAISEGALGYTF
>TRBV7-2|TRBJ1-6|NA|NA
TGTGCCAGCAGCTTAGATTGGCAGGGAAATTCACCCCTCCACTTT
CASSLDWQGNSPLHF
>TRBV12-3/TRBV12-4|TRBJ2-6|NA|TRBD2
TGTGCCAGCAGTTTCGCCGGCCGAGCGGGGATCTTTTCGGGGGCCAACGTCCTGACTTTC
CASSFAGRAGIFSGANVLTF
>TRBV25-1|TRBJ1-4|few|TRBD1
TGTGCCAGCAGGGACAGGGCTGAAAAACTGTTTTTT
CASRDRAEKLFF
>TRBV5-4|TRBJ2-1|many|NA
TGTGCCAGCAGCTTCCGGGACTCCAATGAGCAGTTCTTC
CASSFRDSNEQFF
>TRBV4-1|TRBJ2-7|NA|TRBD2
TGCGCCAGCAGCCAGACTAGCGGGGGCTACCCCTACGAGCAGTACTTC
CASSQTSGGYPYEQYF
>TRBV4-2|TRBJ2-3|many|NA
TGTGCCAGCAGCCAAGGTGACACAGATACGCAGTATTTT
CASSQGDTDTQYF
>TRBV7-9|TRBJ1-4|few|NA
TGTGCCAGCAGCTTTAAGGCCGCGGAAAAACTGTTTTTT
CASSFKAAEKLFF
>TRBV5-1|TRBJ1-1|many|TRBD1
TGCGCCAGCAGCTTGGCTTGGGGACAGGTTGGCACTGAAGCTTTCTTT
CASSLAWGQVGTEAFF
>TRBV12-3/TRBV12-4|TRBJ2-5|many|NA
TGTGCCAGCAGTTTGGTGGCGGAGACCCAGTACTTC
CASSLVAETQYF
>TRBV20-1|TRBJ2-5|few|NA
TGCAGTGCTAGAGAAAACAGGATAGAGACCCAGTACTTC
CSARENRIETQYF
>TRBV5-1|TRBJ1-2|few|NA
TGCGCCAGCAGCTTGGAGGGGGTCAGTGGCTACACCTTC
CASSLEGVSGYTF
>TRBV4-3|TRBJ2-5|NA|NA
TGCGCCAGCAGCCAAGCGTATTTGGGGGAGACCCAGTACTTC
CASSQAYLGETQYF
>TRBV23-1|TRBJ2-5|NA|TRBD1
TGCGCCAGCAGTCAATCTACAGGGGGGATGGAGACCCAGTACTTC
CASSQSTGGMETQYF
>TRBV2|TRBJ1-3|NA|NA
TGTGCCAGCACGCCGGGACAAGGAAACACCATATATTTT
CASTPGQGNTIYF
>TRBV7-3|TRBJ2-3|many|NA
TGTGCCAGCGGAGAGGGTGCAGATACGCAGTATTTT
CASGEGADTQYF
>TRBV20-1|TRBJ2-5|few|TRBD2
TGCAGTGGTAGCGGGGGGGCCTTAGAGACCCAGTACTTC
CSGSGGALETQYF
>TRBV5-1|TRBJ2-7|few|TRBD1
TGCGCCAGCCGGGACCCAGGGGGCGAGCAGTACTTC
CASRDPGGEQYF
>TRBV20-1|TRBJ1-2|few|NA
TGCAGTGCGGACAACTTGGGGGGCTACACCTTC
CSADNLGGYTF
>TRBV20-1|TRBJ1-4|few|NA
TGCAGTGCTAGAAGCAGGGGCGGTAATGAAAAACTGTTTTTT
CSARSRGGNEKLFF
>TRBV7-2|TRBJ2-3|few|NA
TGTGCCAGCAGCCTGGGACTCGTCACAGATACGCAGTATTTT
CASSLGLVTDTQYF
>TRBV3-1|TRBJ1-1|NA|TRBD1
TGTGCCAGCAGCCAGGGGGGACAGGGGGGGAGAGCTTTCTTT
CASSQGGQGGRAFF
>TRBV7-2|TRBJ1-1|NA|TRBD1
TGTGCCAGCAGCACAACCGGGACAGGGGGCACCGTGTCTACTGAAGCTTTCTTT
CASSTTGTGGTVSTEAFF
>TRBV18|TRBJ1-1|few|NA
TGTGCCAGCTCACGAGACAGGAGCCCCACTGAAGCTTTCTTT
CASSRDRSPTEAFF
>TRBV6-5|TRBJ1-5|many|NA
TGTGCCAGCAGTGCAACAGGGTTAGTGGTGAGCAATCAGCCCCAGCATTTT
CASSATGLVVSNQPQHF
>TRBV7-9|TRBJ1-1|NA|NA
TGTGCCAGCAGCTGGGTTGAGAACACTGAAGCTTTCTTT
CASSWVENTEAFF
>TRBV20-1|TRBJ1-6|NA|TRBD1
TGCAGTGCCCCTGGGACAGGGGAGTTTTTTACACCCCTCCACTTT
CSAPGTGEFFTPLHF
>TRBV2|TRBJ2-2|NA|NA
TGTGCCAGCAGTGACTCCTCAGGTCGGATCGGGGAGCTGTTTTTT
CASSDSSGRIGELFF
>TRBV4-2|TRBJ2-1|few|NA
TGTGCCAGCAGCCAAGTTGGCCGGGGGATCATCCGGAACAATGAGCAGTTCTTC
CASSQVGRGIIRNNEQFF
>TRBV6-5|TRBJ1-2|few|TRBD1
TGTGCCAGCAAAGGGGACAGGACATTTAACTATGGCTACACCTTC
CASKGDRTFNYGYTF
>TRBV5-4|TRBJ2-5|many|NA
TGTGCCAGCAGCCCACGGGGGCAAGAGACCCAGTACTTC
CASSPRGQETQYF
>TRBV7-2|TRBJ2-3|NA|TRBD1
TGTGCCAGCAGCGGGATGGACAGGGGGTTACCAGATACGCAGTATTTT
CASSGMDRGLPDTQYF
>TRBV10-3|TRBJ1-2|few|TRBD1
TGTGCCATCAGCGATACCGGGACAGGGCCCTATGGCTACACCTTC
CAISDTGTGPYGYTF
>TRBV5-1|TRBJ2-5|many|NA
TGCGCCAGCAGCCAGGACAGTCAAGAGACCCAGTACTTC
CASSQDSQETQYF
>TRBV6-2/TRBV6-3|TRBJ1-1|few|NA
TGTGCCAGCAGTTACGGACCGGGGCAGAACACTGAAGCTTTCTTT
CASSYGPGQNTEAFF
>TRBV5-6|TRBJ2-1|few|TRBD2
TGTGCCAGCAGCCCTACTAGCGGCTACAATGAGCAGTTCTTC
CASSPTSGYNEQFF
>TRBV15|TRBJ2-7|few|TRBD1
TGTGCCACCAGCAGAGGGGGACAGGCCTACGAGCAGTACTTC
CATSRGGQAYEQYF
>TRBV5-1|TRBJ2-1|few|TRBD1
TGCGCCAGCAGCTTGGCAGGGACAGGACCCCTGAATGAGCAGTTCTTC
CASSLAGTGPLNEQFF
>TRBV5-1|TRBJ2-2|NA|TRBD1
TGCGCCAGCAGCTTGTTTGGACAGGGAAACACCGGGGAGCTGTTTTTT
CASSLFGQGNTGELFF
>TRBV10-3|TRBJ1-1|many|NA
TGTGCCATCAGGATACAGGGCGTAAACACTGAAGCTTTCTTT
CAIRIQGVNTEAFF